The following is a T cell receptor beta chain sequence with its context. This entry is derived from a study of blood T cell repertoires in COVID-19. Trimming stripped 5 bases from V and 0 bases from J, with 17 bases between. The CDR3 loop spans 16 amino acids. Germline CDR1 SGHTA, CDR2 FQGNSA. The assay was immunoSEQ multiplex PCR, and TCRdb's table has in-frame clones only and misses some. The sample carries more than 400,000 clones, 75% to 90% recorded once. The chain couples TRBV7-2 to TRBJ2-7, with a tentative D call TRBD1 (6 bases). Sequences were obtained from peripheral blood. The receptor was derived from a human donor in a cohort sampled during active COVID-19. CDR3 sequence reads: CASSQATGGHSYEQYF. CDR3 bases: TGTGCCAGCAGCCAGGCGACAGGCGGGCACTCCTACGAGCAGTACTTC.